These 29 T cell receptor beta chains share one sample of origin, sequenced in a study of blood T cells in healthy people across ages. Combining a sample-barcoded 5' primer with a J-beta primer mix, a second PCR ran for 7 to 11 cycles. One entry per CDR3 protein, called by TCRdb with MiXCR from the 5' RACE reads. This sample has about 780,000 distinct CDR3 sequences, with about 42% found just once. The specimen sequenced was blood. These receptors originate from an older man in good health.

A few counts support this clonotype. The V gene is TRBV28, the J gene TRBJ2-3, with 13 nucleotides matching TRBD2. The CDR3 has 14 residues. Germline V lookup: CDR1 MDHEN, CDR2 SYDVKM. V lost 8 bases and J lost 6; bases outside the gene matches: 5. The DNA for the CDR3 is TGTGCCAGCGAGCCGGGACTAGCGGGGGATACGCAGTATTTT. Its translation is CASEPGLAGDTQYF. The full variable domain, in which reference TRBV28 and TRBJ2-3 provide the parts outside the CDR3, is DVKVTQSSRYLVKRTGEKVFLECVQDMDHENMFWYRQDPGLGLRLIYFSYDVKMKEKGDIPEGYSVSREKKERFSLILESASTNQTSMYLCASEPGLAGDTQYFGPGTRLTVL.

CDR3 protein: CASSTGGGLGGYEQYF. The CDR3 DNA follows: TGTGCCAGCAGTACAGGTGGGGGACTTGGCGGGTACGAGCAGTACTTC. V is TRBV6-2 or TRBV6-3 and J is TRBJ2-4, with D tentatively TRBD2 (6 bases). The DNA end is more similar to TRBJ2-7, so the J call may be wrong. CDR1 and CDR2 (germline): MNHEY, SVGEGT. CDR3 size: 16 residues.

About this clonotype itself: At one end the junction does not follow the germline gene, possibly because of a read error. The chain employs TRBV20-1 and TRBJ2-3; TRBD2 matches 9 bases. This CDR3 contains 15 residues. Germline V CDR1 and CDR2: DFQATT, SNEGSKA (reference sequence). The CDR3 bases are TGCAGTACTAGAGACGTAGCGGGGGACACAGATACGCAGTATTTT. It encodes CSTRDVAGDTDTQYF.

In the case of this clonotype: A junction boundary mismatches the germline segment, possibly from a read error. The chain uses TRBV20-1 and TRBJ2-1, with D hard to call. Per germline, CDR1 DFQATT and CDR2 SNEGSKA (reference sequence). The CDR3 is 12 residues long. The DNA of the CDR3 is TGCAGTGCGAGGCACTCGTACAATGGGCAGTTCTTC. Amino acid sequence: CSARHSYNGQFF.

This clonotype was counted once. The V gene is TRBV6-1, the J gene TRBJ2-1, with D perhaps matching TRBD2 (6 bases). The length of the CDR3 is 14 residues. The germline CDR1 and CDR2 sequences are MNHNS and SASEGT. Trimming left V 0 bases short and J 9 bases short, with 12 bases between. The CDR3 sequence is CASSEAGLGGEQFF. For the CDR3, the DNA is TGTGCCAGCAGTGAAGCGGGACTGGGGGGTGAGCAGTTCTTC.

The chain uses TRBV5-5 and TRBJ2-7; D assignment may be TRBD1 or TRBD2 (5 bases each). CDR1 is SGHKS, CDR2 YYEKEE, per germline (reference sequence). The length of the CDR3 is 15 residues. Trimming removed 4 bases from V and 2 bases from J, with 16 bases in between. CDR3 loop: CASSATGAVAYEQYF. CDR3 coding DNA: TGTGCCAGCAGCGCTACCGGGGCAGTCGCCTACGAGCAGTACTTC.

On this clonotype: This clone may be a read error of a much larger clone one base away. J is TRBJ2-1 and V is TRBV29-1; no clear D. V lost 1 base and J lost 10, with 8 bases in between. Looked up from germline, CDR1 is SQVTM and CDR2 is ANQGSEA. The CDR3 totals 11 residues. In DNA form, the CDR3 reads TGCAGCGTTGAAGCAGATTACGAGCAGTTCTTC. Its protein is CSVEADYEQFF.

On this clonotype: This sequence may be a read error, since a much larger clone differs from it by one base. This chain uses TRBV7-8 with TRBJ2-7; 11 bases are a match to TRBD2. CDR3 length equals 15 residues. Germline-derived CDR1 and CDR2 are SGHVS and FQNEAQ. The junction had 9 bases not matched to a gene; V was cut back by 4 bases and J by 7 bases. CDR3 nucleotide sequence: TGTGCCAGCAGCTCGACTAGCGGGGCATACAATGAGCAGTACTTC. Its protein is CASSSTSGAYNEQYF.

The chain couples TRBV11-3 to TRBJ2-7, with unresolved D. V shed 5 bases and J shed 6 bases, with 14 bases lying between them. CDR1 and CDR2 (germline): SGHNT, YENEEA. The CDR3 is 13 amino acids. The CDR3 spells CASSIKELSEQYF. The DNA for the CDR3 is TGTGCCAGCAGCATCAAGGAGCTCAGCGAGCAGTACTTC.

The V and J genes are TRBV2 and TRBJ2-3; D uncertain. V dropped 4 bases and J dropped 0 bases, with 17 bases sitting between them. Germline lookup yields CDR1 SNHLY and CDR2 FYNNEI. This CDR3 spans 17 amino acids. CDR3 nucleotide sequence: TGTGCCAGCAGTGTGATTGACTCACTAACTAGCACAGATACGCAGTATTTT. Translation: CASSVIDSLTSTDTQYF.

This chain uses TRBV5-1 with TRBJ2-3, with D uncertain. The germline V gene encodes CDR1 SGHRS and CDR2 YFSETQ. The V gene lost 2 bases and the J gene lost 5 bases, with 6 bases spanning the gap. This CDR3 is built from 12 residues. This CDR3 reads CASSFEEDTQYF. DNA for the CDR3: TGCGCCAGCAGCTTCGAGGAAGATACGCAGTATTTT.

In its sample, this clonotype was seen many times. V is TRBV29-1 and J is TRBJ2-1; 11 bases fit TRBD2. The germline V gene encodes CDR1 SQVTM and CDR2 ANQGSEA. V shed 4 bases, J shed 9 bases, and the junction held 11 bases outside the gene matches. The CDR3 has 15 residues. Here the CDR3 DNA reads TGCAGCGTTGGAGGAGATGCTAGCGGGAGGATTGAGCAGTTCTTC. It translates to CSVGGDASGRIEQFF.

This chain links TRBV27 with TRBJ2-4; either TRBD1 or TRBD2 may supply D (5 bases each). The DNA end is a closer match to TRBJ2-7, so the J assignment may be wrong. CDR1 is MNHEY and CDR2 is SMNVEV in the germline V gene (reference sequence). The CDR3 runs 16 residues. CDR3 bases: TGTGCCAGCAGTCCCCTGACAGCCCGAGGGTCCTACGAGCAGTACTTC. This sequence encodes CASSPLTARGSYEQYF.

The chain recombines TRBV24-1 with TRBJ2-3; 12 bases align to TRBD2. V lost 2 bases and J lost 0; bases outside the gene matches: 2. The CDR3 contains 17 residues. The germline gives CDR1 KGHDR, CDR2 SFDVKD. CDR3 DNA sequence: TGTGCCACCAGTGATTCCGGGACTAGCGGGAGCACAGATACGCAGTATTTT. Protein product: CATSDSGTSGSTDTQYF.

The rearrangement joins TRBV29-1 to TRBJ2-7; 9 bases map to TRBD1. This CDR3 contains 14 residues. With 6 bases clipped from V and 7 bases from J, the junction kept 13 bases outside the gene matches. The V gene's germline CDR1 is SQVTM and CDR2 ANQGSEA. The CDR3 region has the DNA TGCAGCGTCCTAACAGGGGGCGCGAATAGTGAGCAGTACTTC. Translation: CSVLTGGANSEQYF.

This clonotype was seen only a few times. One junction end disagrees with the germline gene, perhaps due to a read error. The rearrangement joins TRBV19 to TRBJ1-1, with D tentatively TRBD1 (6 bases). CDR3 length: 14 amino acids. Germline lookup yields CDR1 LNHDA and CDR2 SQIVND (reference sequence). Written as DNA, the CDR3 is TGTGCCAGCAGTACCGGACAGTTGAACACTGAAGCTTTCTTT. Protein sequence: CASSTGQLNTEAFF.

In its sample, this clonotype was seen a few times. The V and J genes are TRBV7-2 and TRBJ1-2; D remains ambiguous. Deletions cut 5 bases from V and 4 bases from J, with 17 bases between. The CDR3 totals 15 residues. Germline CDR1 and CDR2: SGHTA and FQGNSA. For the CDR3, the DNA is TGTGCCAGCAGCCCACTCCTTACAGTGGGCTATGGCTACACCTTC. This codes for CASSPLLTVGYGYTF.

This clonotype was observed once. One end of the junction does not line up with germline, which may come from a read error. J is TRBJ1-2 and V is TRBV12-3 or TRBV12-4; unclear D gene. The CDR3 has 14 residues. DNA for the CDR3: TGTGCCAGCAGTTTGGCGGGAGTTAACTATGGTTACACCTTC. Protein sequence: CASSLAGVNYGYTF.

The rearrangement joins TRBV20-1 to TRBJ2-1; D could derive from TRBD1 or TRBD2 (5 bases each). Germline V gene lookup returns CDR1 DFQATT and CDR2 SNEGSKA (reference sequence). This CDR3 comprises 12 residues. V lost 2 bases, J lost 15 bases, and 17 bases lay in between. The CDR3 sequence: CSARPPGPEGFF. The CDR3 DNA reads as TGCAGTGCTAGACCGCCGGGGCCTGAGGGGTTCTTC.

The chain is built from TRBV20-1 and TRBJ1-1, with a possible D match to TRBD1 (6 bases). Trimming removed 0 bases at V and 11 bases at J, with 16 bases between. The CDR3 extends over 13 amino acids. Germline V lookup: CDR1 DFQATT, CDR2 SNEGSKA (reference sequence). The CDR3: CSAREDSALMAFF. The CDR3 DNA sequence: TGCAGTGCTAGAGAGGACAGCGCATTGATGGCTTTCTTT.

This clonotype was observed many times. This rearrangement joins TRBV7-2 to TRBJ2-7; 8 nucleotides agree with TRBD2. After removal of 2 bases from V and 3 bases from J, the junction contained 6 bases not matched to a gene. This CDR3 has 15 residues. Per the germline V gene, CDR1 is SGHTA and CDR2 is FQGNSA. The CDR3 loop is CASSLKLAGYYEQYF. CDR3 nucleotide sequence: TGTGCCAGCAGCTTAAAGCTAGCGGGCTACTACGAGCAGTACTTC.

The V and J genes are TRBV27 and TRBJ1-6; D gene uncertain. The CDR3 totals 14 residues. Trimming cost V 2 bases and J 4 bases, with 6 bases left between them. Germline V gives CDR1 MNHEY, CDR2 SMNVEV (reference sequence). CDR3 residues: CASSLTIYNSPLHF. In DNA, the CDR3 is TGTGCCAGCAGTTTAACAATTTATAATTCACCCCTCCACTTT.

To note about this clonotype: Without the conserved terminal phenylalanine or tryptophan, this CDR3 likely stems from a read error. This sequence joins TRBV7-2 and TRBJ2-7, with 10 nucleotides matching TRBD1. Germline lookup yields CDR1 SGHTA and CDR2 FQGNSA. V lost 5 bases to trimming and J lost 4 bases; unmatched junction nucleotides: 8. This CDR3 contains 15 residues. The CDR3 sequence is CASSQGQGFAYEQYL. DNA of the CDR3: TGTGCCAGCAGCCAGGGACAGGGGTTCGCGTACGAGCAGTACTTA.

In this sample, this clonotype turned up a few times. The CDR3: CASSLQTSGSVDEQFF. DNA of the CDR3: TGTGCCAGCTCACTGCAGACTAGCGGGAGTGTGGATGAGCAGTTCTTC. The chain carries TRBV18 and TRBJ2-1; 12 positions match TRBD2. Germline loops: CDR1 KGHSH, CDR2 LQKENI. There are 16 residues in the CDR3. V was clipped by 4 bases and J by 8 bases; unmatched bases: 9.

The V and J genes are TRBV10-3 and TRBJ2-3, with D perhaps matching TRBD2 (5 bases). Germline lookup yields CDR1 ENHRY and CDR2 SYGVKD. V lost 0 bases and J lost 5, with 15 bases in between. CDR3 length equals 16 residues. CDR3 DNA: TGTGCCATCAGTGAGTCGACCGGAGGATTGGGAGATACGCAGTATTTT. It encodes CAISESTGGLGDTQYF.

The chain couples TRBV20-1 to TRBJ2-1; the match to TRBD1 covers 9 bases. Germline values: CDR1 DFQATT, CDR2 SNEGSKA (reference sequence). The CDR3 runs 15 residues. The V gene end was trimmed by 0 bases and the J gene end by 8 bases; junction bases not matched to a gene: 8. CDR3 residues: CSARDYRTGVDEQFF. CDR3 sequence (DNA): TGCAGTGCTAGAGATTACAGGACAGGGGTCGATGAGCAGTTCTTC.

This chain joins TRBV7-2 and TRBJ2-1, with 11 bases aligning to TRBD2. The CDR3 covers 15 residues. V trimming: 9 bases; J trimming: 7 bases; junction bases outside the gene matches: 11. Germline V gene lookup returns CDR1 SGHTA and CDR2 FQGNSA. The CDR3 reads CASKGGSGRGNEQFF. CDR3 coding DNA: TGTGCCAGTAAGGGGGGTAGCGGGAGGGGGAATGAGCAGTTCTTC.

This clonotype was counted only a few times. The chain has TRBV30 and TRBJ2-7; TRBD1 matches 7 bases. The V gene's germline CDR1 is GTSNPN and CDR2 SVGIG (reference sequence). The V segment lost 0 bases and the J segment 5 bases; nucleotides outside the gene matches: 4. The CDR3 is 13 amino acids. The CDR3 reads CAWSVGQVNEQYF. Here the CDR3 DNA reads TGTGCCTGGAGTGTAGGACAGGTTAACGAGCAGTACTTC.

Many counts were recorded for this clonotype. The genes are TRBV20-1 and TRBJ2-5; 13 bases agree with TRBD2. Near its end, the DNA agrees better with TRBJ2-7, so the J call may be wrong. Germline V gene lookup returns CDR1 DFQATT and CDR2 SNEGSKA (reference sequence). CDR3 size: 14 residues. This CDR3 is CSAQGGLAGDEQYF. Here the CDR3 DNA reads TGCAGTGCCCAGGGCGGACTAGCGGGAGACGAGCAGTACTTC.